This T cell receptor beta chain originates from a study of blood T cell repertoires in COVID-19. As for the study in general: Samples of COVID-19 (acute and convalescent) were obtained from the United States, Italy and Spain. T cells, B-cell-depleted T cells, or PBMCs provided the cDNA or gDNA that served as material.

The germline V gene has CDR1 SGHRS and CDR2 YFSETQ. The CDR3 contains 14 residues. Trimming took 2 bases from V and 2 from J, leaving 8 bases between them. In the original processing: From reference gene primer amplification, estimates of nucleated cell counts were derived. Produced via immunoSEQ multiplex PCR; TCRdb's table is partial and in-frame only. The D gene and trimming were derived from the DNA, and the V and J assignments and clone size from that table. The sample carries more than 100,000 clones, approximately 84% recorded once. The V call is TRBV5-1, the J call TRBJ1-3; D may be TRBD1 (6 bases). Sequenced input: peripheral blood. This receptor was taken from a human donor in a cohort sampled during active COVID-19. The CDR3 loop is CASSLGQPGNTIYF. CDR3 DNA: TGCGCCAGCAGCTTAGGACAGCCTGGAAACACCATATATTTT.